This T cell receptor (beta chain) was sequenced for a study of CD8 T cells in Susac syndrome. Regarding the study as a whole: Within Susac syndrome CD4+ T cell repertoires, clonal expansion was not evident.

The CDR3 runs 15 residues. Germline CDR1 reads MDHEN; CDR2 reads SYDVKM. Trimming cost V 2 bases and J 5 bases, with 15 bases left between them. With random hexamers, 0.5 to 1 ug RNA was reverse transcribed. TCRdb recomputed calls from the immunoSEQ multiplex PCR reads with MiXCR, one row per CDR3 protein. The data show about 190,000 distinct CDR3 sequences, with 90% to 96% seen just once and approximately 0.1% held by the top ten. Worth noting for this clonotype: Its specificity is unknown.

This chain links TRBV28 with TRBJ2-5; D gene unclear. Sequenced sample: CD4+ T cells from PBMCs. The clonotype was recovered from a human donor with Susac syndrome. The CDR3 sequence is CASSLLTTLRETQYF. In nucleotides, the CDR3 is TGTGCCAGCAGTTTACTTACAACTTTACGGGAGACCCAGTACTTC.